The rows below give T cell receptor beta chains drawn from one sample of a study of shared clonotypes between healthy human individuals. The assay was immunoSEQ multiplex PCR, and TCRdb's table has in-frame clones only and misses some. This sample carries some 740,000 clones, 92% of them seen once, and the ten largest clones take about 24%. The sequencing sample was made of naive CD8+ T cells sorted from blood. All receptors derive from a man under 40 in good health. Each CDR3 is given with its conserved first and last residue. A D gene is named only where the DNA matches it firmly. Expanded clones are given a class, and other clones once, few, many or no size at all.

d_call	clone_size	v_call	j_call	cdr3_nt	cdr3_aa
-	-	TRBV28	TRBJ2-3	TGTGCCAGCAGTTTGAAGGTTTCCACAGATACGCAGTATTTT	CASSLKVSTDTQYF
-	-	TRBV4-1	TRBJ2-7	TGCGCCAGCAGCCAAGATAGTCGTAGTAACGAGCAGTACTTC	CASSQDSRSNEQYF
-	-	TRBV6-1	TRBJ2-2	TGTGCCAGCAGAGAAGCGATAAGGGGCCGCGGGGAGCTGTTTTTT	CASREAIRGRGELFF
TRBD1	-	TRBV11-2	TRBJ2-7	TGTGCCAGCAGCGATCGGACAGGGGACTACGAGCAGTACTTC	CASSDRTGDYEQYF
-	-	TRBV29-1	TRBJ2-6	TGCAGCGTTGAAGTGAGGGATGTCTCTGGGGCCAACGTCCTGACTTTC	CSVEVRDVSGANVLTF
-	-	TRBV18	TRBJ1-1	TGTGCCAGCTCACCACCTGACACGGTAGACCCTGAAGCTTTCTTT	CASSPPDTVDPEAFF
TRBD1	-	TRBV29-1	TRBJ2-1	TGCAGCGTTGAAGACAGGGGGAAGTACTACAATGAGCAGTTCTTC	CSVEDRGKYYNEQFF
-	-	TRBV29-1	TRBJ2-1	TGCAGCGTTGTGGCGGAGATAACCTACAATGAGCAGTTCTTC	CSVVAEITYNEQFF
TRBD1	-	TRBV7-9	TRBJ2-2	TGTGCCAGCAGCTTGAGGGAAACAGGGGGCCCCGGGGAGCTGTTTTTT	CASSLRETGGPGELFF
TRBD1	-	TRBV9	TRBJ2-7	TGTGCCAGCGGGACAGTTTCCTACGAGCAGTACTTC	CASGTVSYEQYF
-	-	TRBV30	TRBJ2-5	TGTGCCTTGTTTTCGGGAGTCGAACAAGAGACCCAGTACTTC	CALFSGVEQETQYF
TRBD2	-	TRBV5-1	TRBJ2-5	TGCGCCAGCAGCTTCCCTAGCGGGAGCAAAATTGGGGAGTACCAAGAGACCCAGTACTTC	CASSFPSGSKIGEYQETQYF
-	-	TRBV7-9	TRBJ2-5	TGTGCCAGCAGCCCAGGGGTCTTGGCAGAGACCCAGTACTTC	CASSPGVLAETQYF
-	few	TRBV7-9	TRBJ2-2	TGTGCCAGCAGCGTAACTTACACCGGGGAGCTGTTTTTT	CASSVTYTGELFF
TRBD1	-	TRBV28	TRBJ2-7	TGTGCCAGCACTCACCTGACAGGGGTAACCTACGAGCAGTACTTC	CASTHLTGVTYEQYF
-	-	TRBV27	TRBJ1-2	TGTGCCAGCAGTTTAGGCTCTAAGGGAGGCTACACCTTC	CASSLGSKGGYTF
TRBD2	-	TRBV11-2	TRBJ2-7	TGTGCCAGCAGCGAATCGGGACTAGCGGTTTACGAGCAGTACTTC	CASSESGLAVYEQYF
-	-	TRBV27	TRBJ1-1	TGTGCCAGCAGTTTATTGAACAGCCCGAACACTGAAGCTTTCTTT	CASSLLNSPNTEAFF
-	-	TRBV7-8	TRBJ1-1	TGTGCCAGCAGCTTAGCAGGGGTGAACACTGAAGCTTTCTTT	CASSLAGVNTEAFF
TRBD1	-	TRBV19	TRBJ2-1	TGTGCCAGTAGCCTGGACAGGGGGTTTTCCTACAATGAGCAGTTCTTC	CASSLDRGFSYNEQFF
-	once	TRBV6-5	TRBJ2-1	TGTGCCAGCAGTTACGGAGGGGTAGGTGAGCAGTTCTTC	CASSYGGVGEQFF
-	-	TRBV5-4	TRBJ2-1	TGTGCCAGCAGCTCGAGCGGTGCCTACAATGAGCAGTTCTTC	CASSSSGAYNEQFF
-	-	TRBV4-3	TRBJ2-6	TGCGCCAGCAGCCCTTTCATAGGGGACATCAGCTCTGGGGCCAACGTCCTGACTTTC	CASSPFIGDISSGANVLTF
TRBD2	-	TRBV2	TRBJ2-1	TGTGCCAGCAGTGGCCGACCGACAGCGGGAGAGGGAATTCCCTCCTACAATGAGCAGTTCTTC	CASSGRPTAGEGIPSYNEQFF
-	-	TRBV7-2	TRBJ1-1	TGTGCCAGCAGCTTATTTAGTCTCAGGGACGCTGAAGCTTTCTTT	CASSLFSLRDAEAFF
-	-	TRBV5-5	TRBJ2-7	TGTGCCAGCAGCTTAACAGGCTCCTACGAGCAGTACTTC	CASSLTGSYEQYF
-	-	TRBV5-4	TRBJ2-7	TGTGCCAGCAGCGGCGAGCCCTTCTCCTACGAGCAGTACTTC	CASSGEPFSYEQYF
-	-	TRBV28	TRBJ2-1	TGTGCCAGCAGTTTGGTAACCAGGGACGTTTGGGACTACAATGAGCAGTTCTTC	CASSLVTRDVWDYNEQFF
-	-	TRBV18	TRBJ2-1	TGTGCCAGCTCACCACGGGAGAGGGTCTACAATGAGCAGTTCTTC	CASSPRERVYNEQFF
-	once	TRBV10-1	TRBJ2-7	TGCGCCAGCAGTGAGTCGGGCTTCTACGAGCAGTACTTC	CASSESGFYEQYF
TRBD2	-	TRBV5-8	TRBJ2-3	TGTGCCAGCAGCCAGGAGCGGGAGTCCTTCCTCACGCAGTATTTT	CASSQERESFLTQYF
-	once	TRBV5-6	TRBJ2-2	TGTGCCAGCAGCTTGGTTGGGGTTAGCGGGGAGCTGTTTTTT	CASSLVGVSGELFF
-	-	TRBV7-9	TRBJ2-7	TGTGCCAGCAGCTGGACCGTCGGGTCATCCTACGAGCAGTACTTC	CASSWTVGSSYEQYF
-	few	TRBV7-8	TRBJ2-1	TGTGCCAGCAGCTTTCAGTACGGGAGAGATGAGCAGTTCTTC	CASSFQYGRDEQFF
-	-	TRBV9	TRBJ2-5	TGTGCCAGCAGCGTTGGGGGAGCTTTGGGGTTCGAAGAGACCCAGTACTTC	CASSVGGALGFEETQYF
-	few	TRBV2	TRBJ1-1	TGTGCCAGCGCTGGGGAGGAAGCTTTCTTT	CASAGEEAFF
TRBD1	-	TRBV27	TRBJ2-1	TGTGCCAGCAGTCGGAATCCAGGAGGCAGGGGGGAGCAGTTCTTC	CASSRNPGGRGEQFF
TRBD2	-	TRBV7-2	TRBJ2-2	TGTGCCAGCAGCTTATTACTAGCGGGAAGGGGCGGGGAGCTGTTTTTT	CASSLLLAGRGGELFF
-	-	TRBV5-1	TRBJ2-1	TGCGCCAGCAGCTTGAGGGGGGGTTTAAACTCCTACAATGAGCAGTTCTTC	CASSLRGGLNSYNEQFF